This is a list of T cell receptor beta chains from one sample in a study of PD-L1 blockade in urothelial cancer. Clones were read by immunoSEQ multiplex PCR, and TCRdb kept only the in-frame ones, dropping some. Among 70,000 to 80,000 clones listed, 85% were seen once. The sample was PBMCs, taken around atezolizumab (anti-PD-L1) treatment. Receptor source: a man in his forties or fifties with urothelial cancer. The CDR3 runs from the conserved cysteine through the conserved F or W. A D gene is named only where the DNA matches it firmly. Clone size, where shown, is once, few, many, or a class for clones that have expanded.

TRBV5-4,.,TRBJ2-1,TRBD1,TGTGCCAGCAGCCTAGACAGGGGGCAATCCTACAATGAGCAGTTCTTC,CASSLDRGQSYNEQFF
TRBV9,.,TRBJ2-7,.,TGTGCCAGCAGCGTAATGACTTCCAGCGAGCAGTACTTC,CASSVMTSSEQYF
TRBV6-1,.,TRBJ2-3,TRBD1,TGTGCCAGCACGGCCCTCCAGGGGGCAGATACGCAGTATTTT,CASTALQGADTQYF
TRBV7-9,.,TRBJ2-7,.,TGTGCCAGCAGCCGCGACAGCGACAGCTCCTACGAGCAGTACTTC,CASSRDSDSSYEQYF
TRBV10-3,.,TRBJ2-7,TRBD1,TGTGCCGAGGGACAGGGATGTTACGAGCAGTACTTC,CAEGQGCYEQYF
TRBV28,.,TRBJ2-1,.,TGTGCCAGCAGTGTCCCGGGGTCATCGCACAATGAGCAGTTCTTC,CASSVPGSSHNEQFF
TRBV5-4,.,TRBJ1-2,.,TGTGCCAGCAGCTTGGTGGACCGACCTGGAGGGGGCTACACCTTC,CASSLVDRPGGGYTF
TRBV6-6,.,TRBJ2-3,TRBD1,TGTGCCAGCGGACACCGGGACAGGGGGCAAGATACGCAGTATTTT,CASGHRDRGQDTQYF
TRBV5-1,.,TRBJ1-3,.,TGCGCCAGTAGGGGTAGAAACACCATATATTTT,CASRGRNTIYF
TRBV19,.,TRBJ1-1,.,TGTGCCAGTGGACTCGACGGGGTGAACACTGAAGCTTTCTTT,CASGLDGVNTEAFF
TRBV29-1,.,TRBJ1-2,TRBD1,TGCAGCGTGAGACAGGGCTATGGCTACACCTTC,CSVRQGYGYTF
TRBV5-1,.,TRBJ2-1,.,TGCGCCAGCAGTCCCAGGGACAATGAGCAGTTCTTC,CASSPRDNEQFF
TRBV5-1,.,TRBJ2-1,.,TGCGCCAGCAGCTTGGAGATAGCCCCATACAATGAGCAGTTCTTC,CASSLEIAPYNEQFF
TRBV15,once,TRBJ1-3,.,TGTGCCACCAGCAGCGGGACAACCACTGGAAACACCATATATTTT,CATSSGTTTGNTIYF
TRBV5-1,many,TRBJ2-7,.,TGCGCCAGCAGCCCAGGGGTCGCCGCTTACGAGCAGTACTTC,CASSPGVAAYEQYF
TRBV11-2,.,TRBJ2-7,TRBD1,TGTGCCAGCAGCCCCACAGGGGGCATCAACGAGCAGTACTTC,CASSPTGGINEQYF
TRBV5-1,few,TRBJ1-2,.,TGCGCCAGCAGCGTGTCGCAGGGAAATAGTGGCTACACCTTC,CASSVSQGNSGYTF
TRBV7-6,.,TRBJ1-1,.,TGTGCCAGCAGCTTAGTTGGGCTAGCCTCGAACACTGAAGCTTTCTTT,CASSLVGLASNTEAFF
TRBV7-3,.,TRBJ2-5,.,TGTGCCAGCAGCTTAACCCAGGACCAAGAGACCCAGTACTTC,CASSLTQDQETQYF
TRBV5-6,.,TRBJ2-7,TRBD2,TGTGCCAGCTACTCGGGGGGCTCCTACGAGCAGTACTTC,CASYSGGSYEQYF
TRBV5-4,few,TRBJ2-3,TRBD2,TGTGCCATCGGGGGGTTGGATACGCAGTATTTT,CAIGGLDTQYF
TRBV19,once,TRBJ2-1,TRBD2,TGTGCCAGTAGTATAGGGGGGACTAGGATGAGGCACCAGTTCTTC,CASSIGGTRMRHQFF
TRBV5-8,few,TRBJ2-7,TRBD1,TGTGCCAGCAGCTTGCTAGGGGGCGCGGGCCCGTCCTTC,CASSLLGGAGPSF
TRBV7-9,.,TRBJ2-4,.,TGTGCCAGCAGCACCCTCTTAGACACCGCCAAAAACATTCAGTACTTC,CASSTLLDTAKNIQYF
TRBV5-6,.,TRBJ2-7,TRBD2,TGTGCCAGCGGCGGACTAGCGGTAAACTACGAGCAGTACTTC,CASGGLAVNYEQYF
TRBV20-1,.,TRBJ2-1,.,TGCAGTGCTAGATCCGTGGGCGAGCAGTTCTTC,CSARSVGEQFF
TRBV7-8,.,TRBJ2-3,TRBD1,TGTGCCAGCAGCTTAGCCGGGACAGGAGGTACGCAGTATTTT,CASSLAGTGGTQYF
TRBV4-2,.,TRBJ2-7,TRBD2,TGTGCCAGCAGCCAACATGGCCTAGCGGGAGGGATCTACGAGCAGTACTTC,CASSQHGLAGGIYEQYF
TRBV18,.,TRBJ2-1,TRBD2,TGTGCCAGCTCTCCCTCGGGGGGTAGCGGGAGCTCCTACAATGAGCAGTTCTTC,CASSPSGGSGSSYNEQFF
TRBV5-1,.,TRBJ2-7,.,TGCGCCAGCAGGGTAGCCGACGAGCAGTACTTC,CASRVADEQYF
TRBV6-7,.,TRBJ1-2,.,TGTGCCAGCAGTTACGAGGGGCGGAGGGTGTATGGCTACACCTTC,CASSYEGRRVYGYTF
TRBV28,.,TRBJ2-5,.,TGTGCCAGCAGTCCCGCCCGCGGGATGGGAGAGACCCAGTACTTC,CASSPARGMGETQYF
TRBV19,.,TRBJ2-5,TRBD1,TGTGCCAGTAGTATTCAGGGGGCTCGGGAGACCCAGTACTTC,CASSIQGARETQYF
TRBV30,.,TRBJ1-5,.,TGTGCCTGGAGTGGAACCGGGGGATTCAATCAGCCCCAGCATTTT,CAWSGTGGFNQPQHF
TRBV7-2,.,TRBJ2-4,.,TGTGCCAGCAGCTTAGCAGGGACAACCAAAAACATTCAGTACTTC,CASSLAGTTKNIQYF
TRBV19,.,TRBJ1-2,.,TGTGCCAGTACCCCATCTGGCTACACCTTC,CASTPSGYTF
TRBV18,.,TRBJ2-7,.,TGTGCCAGCTCACCACAGGTCGGGGAAAACGAGCAGTACTTC,CASSPQVGENEQYF
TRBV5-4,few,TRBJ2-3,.,TGTGCCCAAGCGATTGCCGGGGTCACAGATACGCAGTATTTT,CAQAIAGVTDTQYF